This T cell receptor (beta chain) was profiled in a study of CD8+ T cells in alopecia areata. Isolated RNA was reverse transcribed into cDNA used as the sequencing template. Profiled with immunoSEQ multiplex PCR; TCRdb holds only in-frame clones, not every one. The table includes more than 200,000 clones, approximately 61% detected once. The germline V gene encodes CDR1 LNHNV and CDR2 YYDKDF (reference sequence). The V end was cut by 0 bases, the J end by 6 bases, with 6 bases between. This CDR3 has 12 residues. The chain has TRBV15 and TRBJ2-7, with D possibly being TRBD1 (5 bases). The sample here was CD4+ T cells sorted from blood, taken at week 0. The source of this sequence is a human donor with alopecia areata. CDR3 bases: TGTGCCACCAGCAGAGATGACAGCGAGCAGTACTTC. Protein sequence: CATSRDDSEQYF.